The 32 T cell receptor beta chains presented below share a single source sample, sequenced in a study of T-cell memory formation after mild COVID-19. Each CDR3 protein gets one entry after TCRdb re-called the 5' RACE reads with MiXCR. The sample has about 160,000 distinct CDR3 sequences; 31% are singletons. The source material was PBMCs or a T cell subset sorted from them (not recorded which). The receptor source for this set is an adult woman who had mild COVID-19 (a few samples of this study predate the infection). Cell type and time point are not known.

The rearrangement links TRBV6-2 or TRBV6-3 to TRBJ2-1, with 10 bases identical to TRBD2. This CDR3 comprises 16 residues. Trimming at V came to 6 bases and at J to 2 bases, leaving 7 bases not matched to a gene. From germline, CDR1 is MNHEY and CDR2 SVGEGT. DNA for the CDR3: TGTGCCAGCAGCACCAACCTAGCGGGAGCCTACAATGAGCAGTTCTTC. This sequence encodes CASSTNLAGAYNEQFF.

A single count supports this clonotype. The rearrangement links TRBV3-1 to TRBJ1-4; D call uncertain. V dropped 5 bases and J dropped 4 bases, with 17 bases sitting between them. The germline gives CDR1 LGHDT, CDR2 YNNKEL (reference sequence). The CDR3 contains 16 residues. CDR3 in DNA: TGTGCCAGCAGCTCAAGAGCGGCAGGAGTTAATGAAAAACTGTTTTTT. Its protein product is CASSSRAAGVNEKLFF.

V and J are TRBV7-2 and TRBJ2-3; 8 bases are a match to TRBD2. Germline-derived CDR1 and CDR2 are SGHTA and FQGNSA. The CDR3 runs 16 residues. V shed 4 bases and J 5 bases; nucleotides not matched to a gene: 11. The CDR3 nucleotides are TGTGCCAGCAGCTACCGAAAAGGAGCGGGAGAAGATACGCAGTATTTT. This encodes CASSYRKGAGEDTQYF.

The chain combines TRBV14 with TRBJ2-7; D unresolved. The CDR3 consists of 12 residues. V shed 0 bases and J shed 7 bases, with 7 bases lying between them. Looked up from germline, CDR1 is SGHDN and CDR2 is FVKESK. CDR3 sequence (DNA): TGTGCCAGCAGCCAAGATTTTCGAGAGCAGTACTTC. This encodes CASSQDFREQYF.

This clonotype has only a few counts. The chain couples TRBV7-3 to TRBJ2-3, with D possibly being TRBD2 (6 bases). The CDR3 covers 15 residues. Germline lookup yields CDR1 SGHTA and CDR2 FQGTGA. Trimming pared 4 bases from V and 1 base from J, leaving 12 bases between. CDR3 residues: CASSSPSGGTDTQYF. In nucleotides, the CDR3 is TGTGCCAGCAGCTCCCCGTCGGGGGGCACAGATACGCAGTATTTT.

CDR3 bases: TGTGCCAGCAGCCTCCCCGCCAGCTACGAGCAGTACTTC. Its translation is CASSLPASYEQYF. The V and J genes are TRBV3-1 and TRBJ2-7; no reliable D call. Trimming left V 4 bases short and J 3 bases short, with 10 bases between. This CDR3 region has 13 residues. CDR1 LGHDT and CDR2 YNNKEL come from the germline V gene (reference sequence).

This clonotype was observed many times. The CDR3 loop reads CASSSGQGYRNEQFF. CDR3 coding DNA: TGTGCCAGCAGTTCGGGACAGGGGTATCGCAATGAGCAGTTCTTC. The chain joins TRBV11-1 to TRBJ2-1, with 10 positions matching TRBD1. Germline CDR1 reads SGHAT; CDR2 reads FQDESV (reference sequence). This CDR3 has 15 amino acids. The junction had 8 bases not matched to a gene; V was cut back by 6 bases and J by 6 bases.

The gene calls are TRBV12-3 or TRBV12-4 and TRBJ2-1, with D perhaps TRBD1 (5 bases). The CDR3 sequence is 14 residues long. V was clipped by 0 bases and J by 5 bases, with 8 bases between them. As DNA, the CDR3 is TGTGCCAGCAGTTTAGCAGCAGGGAACAATGAGCAGTTCTTC. It yields the protein CASSLAAGNNEQFF.

The chain is built from TRBV5-1 and TRBJ2-1; D is possibly TRBD2 (5 bases). The CDR3 sequence is 14 residues long. The germline CDR1 and CDR2 sequences are SGHRS and YFSETQ. Trimming cost V 4 bases and J 0 bases, with 8 bases left between them. DNA for the CDR3: TGCGCCAGCAGCCCAGCGGACTCCTACAATGAGCAGTTCTTC. This sequence encodes CASSPADSYNEQFF.

The rearrangement joins TRBV6-6 to TRBJ2-3, with 14 bases matching TRBD2. This CDR3 region has 15 residues. CDR1 is MNHNY and CDR2 is SVGAGI in the germline V gene (reference sequence). Unmatched junction bases numbered 5, after V lost 6 bases and J lost 6 bases. The CDR3 sequence is CASSRLAGGGDTQYF. The CDR3 nucleotides are TGTGCCAGCAGCCGACTAGCGGGAGGGGGCGATACGCAGTATTTT.

This clonotype was seen a few times. The chain links TRBV29-1 to TRBJ1-1; a weak D match, TRBD1 (5 bases). The CDR3 has 13 amino acids. Per the germline V gene, CDR1 is SQVTM and CDR2 is ANQGSEA. Trimming took 6 bases from V and 6 from J, leaving 17 bases between them. The CDR3 coding sequence is TGCAGCGTAAGGGACCTTGGCTCGTCTGAAGCTTTCTTT. Residues: CSVRDLGSSEAFF.

The gene calls are TRBV7-6 and TRBJ2-1; D assignment may be TRBD1 or TRBD2 (5 bases each). CDR1 and CDR2 from the germline V gene are SGHVS and FNYEAQ. V lost 5 bases, J lost 8 bases, and 19 bases lay in between. The CDR3 is 15 amino acids. CDR3 sequence reads: CASSPSLAGSDEQFF. The CDR3 DNA reads TGTGCCAGCAGCCCTAGCCTGGCAGGGTCAGATGAGCAGTTCTTC.

The sample holds one count of this clonotype. J is TRBJ2-5 and V is TRBV4-1, with D uncertain. The CDR3 is 12 amino acids. Germline V gene data show CDR1 as MGHRA and CDR2 as YSYEKL. The V and J ends lost 3 bases and 5 bases respectively, with 7 bases between them. The CDR3 DNA reads as TGCGCCAGCAGCCAGAATGGGGAGACCCAGTACTTC. It codes for CASSQNGETQYF.

The V gene is TRBV12-3 or TRBV12-4, the J gene TRBJ1-1, with D tentatively TRBD1 (5 bases). The CDR3 consists of 15 residues. Trimming stripped 5 bases from V and 0 bases from J, with 13 bases between. CDR3 sequence (DNA): TGTGCCAGCAGTCCCAACAGGTTCATGAACACTGAAGCTTTCTTT. Its translation: CASSPNRFMNTEAFF.

This clonotype has just a few counts. The V gene is TRBV7-9, the J gene TRBJ2-3; 7 positions match TRBD2. The junction had 5 bases not matched to a gene; V was cut back by 2 bases and J by 3 bases. From germline, CDR1 is SEHNR and CDR2 FQNEAQ (reference sequence). The CDR3 is 15 residues long. This chain's CDR3 is CASSLSSGMTDTQYF. CDR3 nucleotide sequence: TGTGCCAGCAGCTTATCTAGCGGAATGACAGATACGCAGTATTTT.

The table lists this clonotype with a few counts. This chain connects TRBV7-3 to TRBJ2-7; TRBD2 matches at 9 bases. Losses at the gene ends were 5 bases for V and 2 bases for J; bases not matched to a gene: 10. Germline V CDR1 and CDR2: SGHTA, FQGTGA. The CDR3 extends over 16 amino acids. This CDR3 is CASSQSSGRVPYEQYF. CDR3 sequence (DNA): TGTGCCAGCAGCCAAAGTAGCGGGAGAGTTCCCTACGAGCAGTACTTC.

In its sample, this clonotype was seen a few times. The genes are TRBV5-6 and TRBJ1-1; D possibly corresponds to TRBD1 (5 bases). Germline V gene lookup returns CDR1 SGHDT and CDR2 YYEEEE. V dropped 4 bases and J dropped 8 bases, with 15 bases sitting between them. The CDR3 contains 13 residues. The CDR3 loop reads CASSIDQGTEAFF. As DNA, the CDR3 is TGTGCCAGCAGCATCGACCAGGGAACCGAAGCTTTCTTT.

This chain links TRBV18 with TRBJ1-1, with 9 bases matching TRBD1. Germline CDR1 and CDR2: KGHSH and LQKENI. This CDR3 has 20 amino acids. V dropped 5 bases and J dropped 1; count of bases not matched to a gene: 20. CDR3 sequence reads: CASSIVALTGTGSGNTEAFF. The CDR3 DNA reads TGTGCCAGCTCAATCGTTGCTTTGACGGGGACAGGGTCGGGGAACACTGAAGCTTTCTTT. Combining the CDR3 with reference TRBV18 and TRBJ1-1 gives the whole variable domain NAGVMQNPRHLVRRRGQEARLRCSPMKGHSHVYWYRQLPEEGLKFMVYLQKENIIDESGMPKERFSAEFPKEGPSILRIQQVVRGDSAAYFCASSIVALTGTGSGNTEAFFGQGTRLTVV.

This clonotype was counted between two and nine times. The J gene is TRBJ2-7, the V gene TRBV6-5; D gene unclear. V lost 6 bases and J lost 4, with 16 bases in between. The CDR3 has 14 amino acids. The germline CDR1 and CDR2 sequences are MNHEY and SVGAGI. CDR3 loop: CASSPQLGRYEQYF. The CDR3 DNA sequence: TGTGCCAGCAGCCCCCAATTGGGCCGTTACGAGCAGTACTTC.

This chain uses TRBV7-3 with TRBJ1-2, with 7 bases aligning to TRBD1. There are 15 residues in the CDR3. Looked up from germline, CDR1 is SGHTA and CDR2 is FQGTGA. V lost 2 bases and J lost 3; bases outside the gene matches: 6. This CDR3 is CASSLDRVAHYGYTF. Here the CDR3 DNA reads TGTGCCAGCAGCTTAGACAGGGTGGCTCACTATGGCTACACCTTC.

This chain uses TRBV12-3 or TRBV12-4 with TRBJ2-3; TRBD2 agrees at 11 bases. The V gene end was trimmed by 6 bases and the J gene end by 1 base; junction bases not matched to a gene: 9. There are 17 residues in the CDR3. The CDR3 loop is CASRPPVAGGRTDTQYF. For the CDR3, the DNA is TGTGCCAGCAGACCTCCCGTAGCGGGAGGGCGCACAGATACGCAGTATTTT.

This chain joins TRBV3-1 and TRBJ2-7, with 10 bases aligning to TRBD1. Losses at the gene ends were 3 bases for V and 0 bases for J; bases not matched to a gene: 2. The CDR3 runs 15 residues. The germline V gene has CDR1 LGHDT and CDR2 YNNKEL (reference sequence). CDR3 in DNA: TGTGCCAGCAGCCATAGGACAGGGGGCTCCTACGAGCAGTACTTC. Translated, it gives CASSHRTGGSYEQYF.

This clonotype has only a few counts. The chain couples TRBV3-1 to TRBJ1-2; a weak D match, TRBD1 (6 bases). Per the germline V gene, CDR1 is LGHDT and CDR2 is YNNKEL (reference sequence). Trimming took 4 bases from V and 4 from J, leaving 10 bases between them. The CDR3 consists of 13 residues. DNA of the CDR3: TGTGCCAGCAGCCTCCGACAGGCCTATGGCTACACCTTC. Protein sequence: CASSLRQAYGYTF. The full variable domain, completed using reference TRBV3-1 and TRBJ1-2, is DTAVSQTPKYLVTQMGNDKSIKCEQNLGHDTMYWYKQDSKKFLKIMFSYNNKELIINETVPNRFSPKSPDKAHLNLHINSLELGDSAVYFCASSLRQAYGYTFGSGTRLTVV.

This clonotype showed up just a few times. V and J are TRBV7-3 and TRBJ1-1, with D possibly matching TRBD1 (6 bases). Trimming removed 2 bases from V and 7 bases from J, with 17 bases in between. The CDR3 is made up of 15 amino acids. Germline V CDR1 and CDR2: SGHTA, FQGTGA. The CDR3 nucleotides read TGTGCCAGCAGCTTACAACCTACAGGGATGAGTGAAGCTTTCTTT. Protein product: CASSLQPTGMSEAFF. The entire variable domain, with the rest obtained from reference TRBV7-3 and TRBJ1-1, is as follows: GAGVSQTPSNKVTEKGKYVELRCDPISGHTALYWYRQSLGQGPEFLIYFQGTGAADDSGLPNDRFFAVRPEGSVSTLKIQRTERGDSAVYLCASSLQPTGMSEAFFGQGTRLTVV.

This chain uses TRBV5-1 with TRBJ1-1; weak D call: TRBD1 (5 bases). Germline-derived CDR1 and CDR2 are SGHRS and YFSETQ. Deletions cut 3 bases from V and 5 bases from J, with 23 bases between. There are 17 residues in the CDR3. The chain's CDR3 is CASSWRGEERRGTEAFF. The CDR3 DNA reads as TGCGCCAGCAGCTGGAGGGGAGAGGAACGCCGAGGGACTGAAGCTTTCTTT.

The chain's CDR3 is CASSQTTGRTGELFF. The CDR3, as DNA: TGCGCCAGCAGCCAGACGACAGGGCGAACCGGGGAGCTGTTTTTT. The rearrangement links TRBV4-1 to TRBJ2-2, with 7 bases identical to TRBD1. Germline V gene lookup returns CDR1 MGHRA and CDR2 YSYEKL. V lost 3 bases, J lost 5 bases, and 6 bases stayed unmatched. The CDR3 extends over 15 amino acids.

The genes are TRBV19 and TRBJ1-4; D not certain. V was shortened by 5 bases and J by 6 bases, with 19 bases between the two germline ends. Germline-derived CDR1 and CDR2 are LNHDA and SQIVND (reference sequence). This CDR3 region has 16 residues. CDR3 protein: CASSVTRRPMDEKLFF. Here the CDR3 DNA reads TGTGCCAGTAGTGTTACCAGAAGGCCGATGGATGAAAAACTGTTTTTT.

The gene calls are TRBV7-9 and TRBJ1-2; D unclear. The CDR3 is made up of 14 amino acids. Trimming stripped 5 bases from V and 8 bases from J, with 18 bases between. The V gene's germline CDR1 is SEHNR and CDR2 FQNEAQ (reference sequence). As DNA, the CDR3 is TGTGCCAGCAGCCTCCGGACGGGCCCCTTCGGCTACACCTTC. It specifies CASSLRTGPFGYTF.

This chain links TRBV10-2 with TRBJ2-5; D is possibly TRBD1 (6 bases). Germline CDR1 is WSHSY and CDR2 is SAAADI. The CDR3 runs to 16 residues. V lost 4 bases, J lost 3 bases, and 18 bases lay in between. In nucleotides, the CDR3 is TGCGCCAGCAGTGGGGTCACAGGACAGTGTGAAGAGACCCAGTACTTC. It yields the protein CASSGVTGQCEETQYF.

A single count supports this clonotype. This chain links TRBV9 with TRBJ2-7, with D possibly matching TRBD2 (6 bases). The V and J ends lost 2 bases and 3 bases respectively, with 9 bases between them. Germline V gene data show CDR1 as SGDLS and CDR2 as YYNGEE. The CDR3 spans 13 residues. For the CDR3, the DNA is TGTGCCAGCAGCGTGTTGGGGGGCTACGAGCAGTACTTC. This sequence encodes CASSVLGGYEQYF.

This clonotype was seen more than once but under ten times. This sequence joins TRBV7-3 and TRBJ2-3, with D possibly TRBD2 on 6 matching bases. In germline, CDR1 is SGHTA, CDR2 FQGTGA. This CDR3 contains 15 residues. Trimming pared 3 bases from V and 1 base from J, leaving 11 bases between. The CDR3 here is CASSFGGYGTDTQYF. CDR3 DNA: TGTGCCAGCAGCTTTGGGGGGTACGGCACAGATACGCAGTATTTT.

This clonotype was seen a handful of times. The V and J genes are TRBV5-6 and TRBJ2-4, with 7 bases identical to TRBD1. Germline V gives CDR1 SGHDT, CDR2 YYEEEE. CDR3 length: 14 residues. V was pared by 3 bases and J by 7 bases, with 7 bases of the junction left unmatched. CDR3 protein: CASSSRTGSNIQYF. The DNA for the CDR3 is TGTGCCAGCAGCTCTAGGACAGGATCGAACATTCAGTACTTC.